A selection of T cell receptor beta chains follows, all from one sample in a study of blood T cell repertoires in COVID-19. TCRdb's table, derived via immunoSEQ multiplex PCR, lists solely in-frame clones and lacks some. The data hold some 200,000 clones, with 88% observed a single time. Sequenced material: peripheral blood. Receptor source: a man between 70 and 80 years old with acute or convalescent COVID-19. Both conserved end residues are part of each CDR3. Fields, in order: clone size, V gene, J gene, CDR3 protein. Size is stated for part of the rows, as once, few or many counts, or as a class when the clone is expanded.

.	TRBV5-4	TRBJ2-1	CASSLGTSGSYNEQFF
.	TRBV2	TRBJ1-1	CASRFRAPGTEAFF
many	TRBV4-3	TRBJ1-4	CASSQDLSPLRGEKLFF
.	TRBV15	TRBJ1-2	CATSRDSTYGYTF
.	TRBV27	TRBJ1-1	CASSWSRRGEAFF
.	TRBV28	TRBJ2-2	CASSLGGANTGELFF
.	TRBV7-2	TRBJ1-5	CASSLNRGYQPQHF
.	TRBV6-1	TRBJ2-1	CASSEAGQGNEQFF
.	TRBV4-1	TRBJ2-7	CASSQDLRGGLWDEQYF
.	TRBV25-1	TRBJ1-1	CASSESGGTEAFF
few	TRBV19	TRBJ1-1	CASRPGQGGLPAFF
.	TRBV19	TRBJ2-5	CASSWTGSETQYF
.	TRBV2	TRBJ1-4	CASITGEKLFF
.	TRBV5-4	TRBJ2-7	CASSLAGAAYEQYF
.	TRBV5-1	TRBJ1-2	CASSSGIDGYTF
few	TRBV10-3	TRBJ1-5	CAISEGGINQPQHF
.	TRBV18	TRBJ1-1	CASSPGQGNTEAFF
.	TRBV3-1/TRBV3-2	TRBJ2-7	CASSPTSGSKYEQYF
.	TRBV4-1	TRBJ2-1	CASSPDGTGAYNEQFF
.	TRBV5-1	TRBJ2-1	CASSSIAGGPVNEQFF
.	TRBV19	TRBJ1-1	CASSVQGAGNTEAFF
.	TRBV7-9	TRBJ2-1	CASSLGGSLAGYNEQFF
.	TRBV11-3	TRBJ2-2	CASSPTSGFSTGELFF
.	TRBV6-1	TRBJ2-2	CASSELRLPNTGELFF
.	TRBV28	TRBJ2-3	CASTWGGGTQYF
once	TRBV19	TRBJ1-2	CATRSGTGNGYTF
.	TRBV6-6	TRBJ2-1	CASSYSIDQGPFF
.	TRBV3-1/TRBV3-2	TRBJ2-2	CASSPGTGELFF
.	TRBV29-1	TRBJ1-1	CSVEETGRGRTEAFF
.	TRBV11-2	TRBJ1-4	CASSLLRGVNEKLFF
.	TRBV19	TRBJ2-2	CASSIISGSMDGELFF
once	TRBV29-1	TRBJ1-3	CSVGEGGNTIYF
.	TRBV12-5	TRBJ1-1	CASGLGGVTEAFF
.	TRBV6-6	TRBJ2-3	CASSQGGTGGDTQYF
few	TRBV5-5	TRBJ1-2	CASRWEQGSYGYTF
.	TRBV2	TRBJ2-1	CASSEGLAGINEQFF
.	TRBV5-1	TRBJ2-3	CASSLAYGVGTDTQYF
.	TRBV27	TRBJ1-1	CASSWATGGDTEAFF
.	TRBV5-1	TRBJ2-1	CASRDIYNEQFF
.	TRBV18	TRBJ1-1	CASSRQENTEAFF
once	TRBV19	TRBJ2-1	CASNGQDPYNEQFF
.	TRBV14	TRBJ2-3	CASSSRLAGGTDTQYF
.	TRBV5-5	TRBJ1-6	CASSPLGANSPLHF
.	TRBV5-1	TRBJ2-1	CASSLSLASNEQFF
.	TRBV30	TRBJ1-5	CAWSAGLNSNQPQHF
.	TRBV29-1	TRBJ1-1	CSVARGDTEAFF
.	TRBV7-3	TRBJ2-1	CASSLIAVGSYNEQFF
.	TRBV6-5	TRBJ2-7	CASSYSDRGSYEQYF
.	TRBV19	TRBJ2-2	CASSIQRGGGVPGELFF
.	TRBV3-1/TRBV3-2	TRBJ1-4	CASARGSSDEKLFF
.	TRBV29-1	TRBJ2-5	CSVARSSVGETQYF
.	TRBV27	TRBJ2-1	CASSSAIMAGYNEQFF
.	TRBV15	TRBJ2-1	CATSREIAGEQFF
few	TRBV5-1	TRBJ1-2	CASSLSSGTNYGYTF
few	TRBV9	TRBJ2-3	CASSVSGAYTDTQYF
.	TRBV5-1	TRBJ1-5	CASSPGSERQPQHF
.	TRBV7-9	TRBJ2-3	CASSASGVSTDTQYF